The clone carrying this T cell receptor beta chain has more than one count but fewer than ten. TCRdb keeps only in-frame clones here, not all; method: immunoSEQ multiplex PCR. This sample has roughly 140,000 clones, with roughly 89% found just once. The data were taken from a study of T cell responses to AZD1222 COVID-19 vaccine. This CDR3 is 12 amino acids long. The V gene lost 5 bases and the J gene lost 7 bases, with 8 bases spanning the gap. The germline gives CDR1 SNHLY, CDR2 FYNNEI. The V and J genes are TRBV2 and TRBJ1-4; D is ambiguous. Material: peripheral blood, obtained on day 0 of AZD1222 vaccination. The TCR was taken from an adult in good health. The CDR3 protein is CASSNLGEKLFF. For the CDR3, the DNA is TGTGCCAGCAGTAACCTCGGTGAAAAACTGTTTTTT.